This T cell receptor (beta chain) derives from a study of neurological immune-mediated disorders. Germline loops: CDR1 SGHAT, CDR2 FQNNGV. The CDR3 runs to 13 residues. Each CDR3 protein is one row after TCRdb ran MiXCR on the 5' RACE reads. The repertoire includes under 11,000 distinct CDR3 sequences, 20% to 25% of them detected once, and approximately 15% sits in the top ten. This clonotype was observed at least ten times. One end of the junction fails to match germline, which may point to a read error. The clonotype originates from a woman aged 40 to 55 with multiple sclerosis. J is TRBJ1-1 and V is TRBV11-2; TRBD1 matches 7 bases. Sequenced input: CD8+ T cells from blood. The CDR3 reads CASSPTRTGQAGF. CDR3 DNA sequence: TGTGCCAGCAGTCCCACCCGGACAGGACAGGCGGGCTTT.